This T cell receptor (beta chain) was captured in a study of PD-1 blockade in classical Hodgkin lymphoma. Study-wide findings and caveats: Baseline diversity in complete responders resembled that of newly diagnosed patients. Exclusion applied to patients who initiated nivolumab less than 1 year following ASCT. Lower baseline TCR diversity was reported for newly diagnosed patients than for healthy donors.

Sample time point: cycle 4 day 1 (C4D1), after about 6 weeks of nivolumab. Autologous stem cell transplantation was followed by relapse in every patient, and brentuximab vedotin exposure varied. This clone came up once. Its antigen is undetermined. The same CDR3 also results from other DNA sequences found in this sample. The CDR3 consists of 13 residues. The ends were cut back, 5 bases at V and 2 bases at J, with 11 bases in the middle. Germline-derived CDR1 and CDR2 are SQVTM and ANQGSEA. Measured with immunoSEQ multiplex PCR; TCRdb has only the in-frame clones, and not every one. The sample lists tens of thousands of clones, approximately 90% occurring once.

This clonotype was obtained from a human donor with classical Hodgkin lymphoma. Sequenced here: peripheral blood mononuclear cells (PBMCs), sampled before the fourth cycle of nivolumab. This sequence joins TRBV29-1 and TRBJ2-3; unclear D gene. CDR3 sequence: CSVTGRNTDTQYF. The CDR3 region has the DNA TGCAGCGTTACCGGGCGAAACACAGATACGCAGTATTTT.